A single sample is the source of the 30 T cell receptor beta chains below, sequenced in a study of blood T cell repertoires in COVID-19. Measured with immunoSEQ multiplex PCR; TCRdb has only the in-frame clones, and not every one. The sample lists more than 200,000 clones, about 84% occurring once. Source material: peripheral blood. These receptors all stem from a woman over 75 with acute or convalescent COVID-19.

This chain joins TRBV11-2 and TRBJ2-7; weak D call: TRBD2 (6 bases). The CDR3 runs to 14 residues. The ends were cut back, 1 base at V and 6 bases at J, with 13 bases in the middle. The germline V gene has CDR1 SGHAT and CDR2 FQNNGV. In DNA form, the CDR3 reads TGTGCCAGCAGCTTAGGGACTACCCTAATCGAGCAGTACTTC. This encodes CASSLGTTLIEQYF.

This chain links TRBV5-4 with TRBJ2-7, with 11 bases fitting TRBD1. This CDR3 is built from 16 residues. The germline V gene encodes CDR1 SGHNT and CDR2 YYREEE (reference sequence). The J segment lost 3 bases and the V segment lost 2 bases, leaving 7 bases of the junction unmatched. The CDR3 sequence is CASSLAGTGGFYEQYF. The CDR3 coding sequence is TGTGCCAGCAGCTTAGCCGGGACAGGGGGATTCTACGAGCAGTACTTC.

The gene calls are TRBV19 and TRBJ1-1; a possible D gene is TRBD1 (6 bases). This CDR3 comprises 14 residues. Trimming pared 4 bases from V and 11 bases from J, leaving 20 bases between. CDR1 and CDR2 (germline): LNHDA, SQIVND (reference sequence). CDR3 amino acids: CASSSEGQFSEAFF. The CDR3 nucleotides are TGTGCCAGTAGTAGTGAAGGACAGTTCTCGGAGGCTTTCTTT.

This CDR3 is CATCFGAGQETQYF. In DNA, the CDR3 is TGTGCCACCTGTTTTGGCGCAGGCCAAGAGACCCAGTACTTC. The V and J genes are TRBV15 and TRBJ2-5; no clear D. Deletions cut 8 bases from V and 1 base from J, with 14 bases between. The CDR3 is 14 residues long. Germline-derived CDR1 and CDR2 are LNHNV and YYDKDF (reference sequence).

V usage is TRBV28 and J usage is TRBJ1-2; D remains ambiguous. The CDR3 totals 15 residues. V was cut by 6 bases and J by 2 bases, with 16 bases left in between. In germline, CDR1 is MDHEN, CDR2 SYDVKM. This CDR3 reads CASSPIKTGNYGYTF. CDR3 bases: TGTGCCAGCAGCCCTATTAAGACGGGGAACTATGGCTACACCTTC.

This chain links TRBV19 with TRBJ2-3, with D perhaps matching TRBD2 (5 bases). V was shortened by 1 base and J by 1 base, with 12 bases between the two germline ends. Germline V gives CDR1 LNHDA, CDR2 SQIVND (reference sequence). This CDR3 contains 16 residues. The CDR3 spells CASSIGQLRGTDTQYF. As DNA, the CDR3 is TGTGCCAGTAGTATAGGCCAGCTGAGGGGCACAGATACGCAGTATTTT.

CDR3 region: CAISQMDYGYTF. In nucleotides, the CDR3 is TGTGCCATCAGTCAGATGGACTATGGCTACACCTTC. The rearrangement links TRBV10-3 to TRBJ1-2; D not resolved. This CDR3 is built from 12 residues. Germline CDR1 reads ENHRY; CDR2 reads SYGVKD. V lost 5 bases and J lost 3, with 7 bases in between.

V and J are TRBV13 and TRBJ2-2; tentatively, D is TRBD2 (6 bases). V shed 5 bases and J shed 8 bases, with 9 bases lying between them. Germline V gene sequence: CDR1 PRHDT, CDR2 FYEKMQ (reference sequence). This CDR3 has 12 residues. The CDR3 sequence is CASSPGRGELFF. The CDR3 bases are TGTGCCAGCAGCCCGGGGAGGGGGGAGCTGTTTTTT.

The V and J genes are TRBV19 and TRBJ2-2; D is possibly TRBD1 (5 bases). CDR1 LNHDA and CDR2 SQIVND come from the germline V gene (reference sequence). There are 15 residues in the CDR3. Deletions cut 3 bases from V and 0 bases from J, with 8 bases between. CDR3 in amino acids: CASSMTVANTGELFF. The CDR3 DNA reads as TGTGCCAGTAGTATGACAGTCGCGAACACCGGGGAGCTGTTTTTT.

V usage is TRBV27 and J usage is TRBJ2-3; 15 bases agree with TRBD2. From germline, CDR1 is MNHEY and CDR2 SMNVEV (reference sequence). V was pared by 6 bases and J by 0 bases, with 7 bases of the junction left unmatched. CDR3 length: 18 residues. The chain's CDR3 is CASSRPGLAGGSTDTQYF. CDR3 coding DNA: TGTGCCAGCAGCAGGCCGGGACTAGCGGGAGGTAGCACAGATACGCAGTATTTT.

CDR3 in amino acids: CASSLAVGQYNQPQHF. The CDR3 nucleotides read TGTGCCAGCAGCTTAGCGGTGGGACAGTACAATCAGCCCCAGCATTTT. The chain joins TRBV7-9 to TRBJ1-5; 7 nucleotides agree with TRBD1. V lost 0 bases and J lost 3; bases outside the gene matches: 5. CDR3 size: 16 residues. Per the germline V gene, CDR1 is SEHNR and CDR2 is FQNEAQ (reference sequence).

This clone was seen just once. This sequence joins TRBV2 and TRBJ2-6, with 9 bases matching TRBD1. There are 17 residues in the CDR3. J gave up 1 base and V 4 bases, and 5 bases lay outside the gene matches. CDR1 and CDR2 (germline): SNHLY, FYNNEI. This CDR3 is CASSARDRVSGANVLTF. The CDR3 DNA reads TGTGCCAGCAGTGCCCGGGACAGGGTATCTGGGGCCAACGTCCTGACTTTC.

The chain carries TRBV29-1 and TRBJ1-1; 7 nucleotides line up with TRBD1. After removal of 6 bases from V and 3 bases from J, the junction contained 13 bases not matched to a gene. The CDR3 length is 15 residues. Germline CDR1 is SQVTM and CDR2 is ANQGSEA. CDR3 nucleotides: TGCAGCGTCAACGTGCTTGGGGACAGTTACACTGAAGCTTTCTTT. Amino acid sequence: CSVNVLGDSYTEAFF.

This rearrangement joins TRBV7-9 to TRBJ2-1; 9 positions agree with TRBD2. Germline loops: CDR1 SEHNR, CDR2 FQNEAQ (reference sequence). The length of the CDR3 is 16 residues. The J segment lost 4 bases and the V segment lost 1 base, leaving 5 bases of the junction unmatched. In DNA form, the CDR3 reads TGTGCCAGCAGCTTAGGGCTAGCGGGGCTATACAATGAGCAGTTCTTC. Translation gives CASSLGLAGLYNEQFF.

V gene TRBV5-5 combines with J gene TRBJ2-5, with 9 bases fitting TRBD1. The CDR3 has 17 amino acids. Germline-derived CDR1 and CDR2 are SGHKS and YYEKEE (reference sequence). Unmatched junction bases numbered 8, after V lost 0 bases and J lost 2 bases. This CDR3 reads CASSLADRGYPQETQYF. In nucleotides, the CDR3 is TGTGCCAGCAGCTTGGCGGACAGGGGATACCCACAAGAGACCCAGTACTTC.

V and J are TRBV7-2 and TRBJ2-3; TRBD2 might be the D (5 bases). The ends were cut back, 11 bases at V and 0 bases at J, with 9 bases in the middle. Germline V lookup: CDR1 SGHTA, CDR2 FQGNSA. The CDR3 length is 12 residues. Here the CDR3 reads CALRGSTDTQYF. CDR3 coding DNA: TGTGCCCTAAGAGGGAGCACAGATACGCAGTATTTT.

The chain couples TRBV5-1 to TRBJ2-2; 15 nucleotides agree with TRBD2. Germline V gene lookup returns CDR1 SGHRS and CDR2 YFSETQ. The CDR3 covers 16 residues. V shed 4 bases, J shed 6 bases, and the junction held 4 bases outside the gene matches. The CDR3 protein is CASSAGLAGGSGELFF. The CDR3 bases are TGCGCCAGCAGCGCGGGACTAGCGGGGGGATCCGGGGAGCTGTTTTTT.

This chain joins TRBV18 and TRBJ1-4; the match to TRBD1 covers 7 bases. Looked up from germline, CDR1 is KGHSH and CDR2 is LQKENI. The junction had 2 bases not matched to a gene; V was cut back by 3 bases and J by 4 bases. The CDR3 loop spans 14 amino acids. CDR3 sequence: CASSPDRDNEKLFF. For the CDR3, the DNA is TGTGCCAGCTCACCCGACAGGGATAATGAAAAACTGTTTTTT.

Written as DNA, the CDR3 is TGTGCCAGCAGTGGGGCGGGGGACAGGAATGAGCAGTTCTTC. Its translation: CASSGAGDRNEQFF. The chain uses TRBV25-1 and TRBJ2-1, with a weak D call TRBD1 (8 bases). The CDR3 is made up of 14 amino acids. Germline loops: CDR1 MGHDK, CDR2 SYGVNS. Trimming took 4 bases from V and 7 from J, leaving 14 bases between them.

This chain joins TRBV10-1 and TRBJ1-2; 8 positions agree with TRBD1. V lost 8 bases, J lost 6 bases, and 14 bases stayed unmatched. Germline V CDR1 and CDR2: WNHNN, SYGVQD (reference sequence). This CDR3 is 15 amino acids long. The CDR3: CASPGQGASSNGYTF. In DNA form, the CDR3 reads TGCGCCAGCCCCGGACAGGGCGCCTCCAGTAATGGCTACACCTTC.

The V and J genes are TRBV6-5 and TRBJ2-1; the match to TRBD1 covers 10 bases. The CDR3 contains 15 residues. Looked up from germline, CDR1 is MNHEY and CDR2 is SVGAGI. The ends lost 6 bases at V and 10 bases at J; junction bases unmatched: 12. The CDR3 sequence: CASSSGTGDLGEQFF. In DNA, the CDR3 is TGTGCCAGCAGCTCCGGGACAGGGGATTTAGGAGAGCAGTTCTTC.

CDR3 residues: CSASVGDINEQFF. The CDR3 region has the DNA TGCAGTGCTAGTGTGGGAGACATCAATGAGCAGTTCTTC. The J gene is TRBJ2-1, the V gene TRBV20-1; perhaps TRBD2 as D (5 bases). With 3 bases removed from V and 6 bases from J, the gap between germline ends came to 12 bases. CDR1 DFQATT and CDR2 SNEGSKA come from the germline V gene (reference sequence). The length of the CDR3 is 13 residues.

The chain employs TRBV7-8 and TRBJ1-4, with TRBD1 matching 8 bases. The CDR3 is 14 amino acids. V lost 5 bases and J lost 6; bases outside the gene matches: 5. Germline CDR1 is SGHVS and CDR2 is FQNEAQ. In DNA, the CDR3 is TGTGCCAGCAGCGACAGGGGAATGGATGAAAAACTGTTTTTT. Encoded protein: CASSDRGMDEKLFF.

The chain uses TRBV7-9 and TRBJ1-6; maybe TRBD1 (6 bases). Germline V gives CDR1 SEHNR, CDR2 FQNEAQ (reference sequence). V lost 4 bases to trimming and J lost 10 bases, with 17 bases between them. The CDR3 totals 15 residues. In DNA form, the CDR3 reads TGTGCCAGCAGCTCCTGGACAGTTAGTGGATCACCCCTCCACTTT. Protein sequence: CASSSWTVSGSPLHF.

The CDR3 coding sequence is TGTGCCAGCAGTTACAACAGGGATCAGCCCCAGCATTTT. Translation gives CASSYNRDQPQHF. V usage is TRBV6-6 and J usage is TRBJ1-5; the D gene is possibly TRBD1 (6 bases). From germline, CDR1 is MNHNY and CDR2 SVGAGI (reference sequence). With 2 bases removed from V and 5 bases from J, the gap between germline ends came to 7 bases. The CDR3 runs 13 residues.

V gene TRBV10-3 combines with J gene TRBJ1-1; 9 positions match TRBD1. There are 14 residues in the CDR3. The V gene's germline CDR1 is ENHRY and CDR2 SYGVKD. V lost 4 bases, J lost 5 bases, and 5 bases stayed unmatched. The CDR3: CAISGDREATEAFF. The CDR3 DNA follows: TGTGCCATCAGTGGGGACAGGGAGGCGACTGAAGCTTTCTTT.

Only a few counts were recorded for this clone. This chain links TRBV24-1 with TRBJ2-3, with TRBD2 matching 12 bases. The germline V gene has CDR1 KGHDR and CDR2 SFDVKD. The CDR3 spans 21 residues. V gave up 5 bases and J gave up 3 bases; unmatched junction bases: 20. Written as DNA, the CDR3 is TGTGCCACCAGTGGTCCACAAGACGCTGAGACTAGCGGGAGTTGGACAGATACGCAGTATTTT. Protein product: CATSGPQDAETSGSWTDTQYF.

This clone has a single count. The J gene is TRBJ2-5, the V gene TRBV12-3 or TRBV12-4, with D maybe TRBD1 (6 bases). Trimming took off 7 bases at V and 4 bases at J, with 13 bases between the two ends. This CDR3 is built from 13 residues. The DNA of the CDR3 is TGTGCCAGCACCTTCACAGGGCGAGAGACCCAGTACTTC. It translates to CASTFTGRETQYF.

V usage is TRBV19 and J usage is TRBJ1-6, with D perhaps matching TRBD1 (6 bases). This CDR3 contains 19 residues. The germline gives CDR1 LNHDA, CDR2 SQIVND (reference sequence). Trimming left V 5 bases short and J 8 bases short, with 28 bases between. This CDR3 is CASSLQGIRGASADSPLHF. CDR3 coding DNA: TGTGCCAGTAGTCTACAGGGAATACGAGGGGCCAGCGCGGATTCACCCCTCCACTTT.

This clone was picked up one time. The chain links TRBV5-1 to TRBJ1-6, with unresolved D. The CDR3 contains 15 residues. The V and J ends lost 2 bases and 5 bases respectively, with 11 bases between them. CDR1 and CDR2 (germline): SGHRS, YFSETQ. The CDR3 DNA follows: TGCGCCAGCAGCTTCGGGGAGCCTAATAATTCACCCCTCCACTTT. It translates to CASSFGEPNNSPLHF.